These T cell receptor beta chains were read from a single sample in a study of identical twins. Via MiXCR, TCRdb re-called the 5' RACE reads, giving one row per CDR3 protein. The data hold around 530,000 distinct CDR3 sequences, with roughly 15% observed a single time. These same data were also listed under a study on yellow fever vaccine responses in identical twins.

Sequenced material: CD4+ T cells sorted from blood. The receptors derive from a woman between 18 and 29 years old in good health. CDR3s include the opening cysteine and the closing phenylalanine or tryptophan. The order of the fields is D gene, clone size, J gene, V gene, CDR3 DNA, CDR3 protein. The D gene is left open where the match is weak. Where a row states a size, it is once, few, many or the class of an expanded clone; other rows omit it.

d_gene: TRBD1
abundance: many
j_gene: TRBJ2-6
v_gene: TRBV6-1
CDR3nt: TGTGCCAGCAGTGTAACTTCCGGGACAGGAACGCTAGGGGCCAACGTCCTGACTTTC
CDR3aa: CASSVTSGTGTLGANVLTF

d_gene: -
abundance: -
j_gene: TRBJ1-1
v_gene: TRBV18
CDR3nt: TGTGCCAGCTCCTCAGTCCCAAGAGACGCTGAAGCTTTCTTT
CDR3aa: CASSSVPRDAEAFF

d_gene: -
abundance: -
j_gene: TRBJ1-6
v_gene: TRBV2
CDR3nt: TGTGCCAGCAGTGGCTCCTATAATTCACCCCTCCACTTT
CDR3aa: CASSGSYNSPLHF

d_gene: -
abundance: few
j_gene: TRBJ1-1
v_gene: TRBV20-1
CDR3nt: TGCAGTGCTAGTCTGGGAGCGATGAACACTGAAGCTTTCTTT
CDR3aa: CSASLGAMNTEAFF

d_gene: TRBD2
abundance: many
j_gene: TRBJ2-3
v_gene: TRBV5-1
CDR3nt: TGTGCCAGCAGCCCGGGACTAGCGGGCACAGATACGCAGTATTTT
CDR3aa: CASSPGLAGTDTQYF

d_gene: -
abundance: few
j_gene: TRBJ2-5
v_gene: TRBV2
CDR3nt: TGTGCCAGCACAACCCAGGGGACAACTTTTGTGACCCAGTACTTC
CDR3aa: CASTTQGTTFVTQYF

d_gene: TRBD1
abundance: many
j_gene: TRBJ1-1
v_gene: TRBV10-3
CDR3nt: TGTGCCATCAGGGGGACAGATGAAGCTTTCTTT
CDR3aa: CAIRGTDEAFF

d_gene: TRBD2
abundance: few
j_gene: TRBJ2-3
v_gene: TRBV9
CDR3nt: TGTGCCAGCAGCGTAGAGGTGACTAGCGGATACACAGATACGCAGTATTTT
CDR3aa: CASSVEVTSGYTDTQYF

d_gene: TRBD1
abundance: -
j_gene: TRBJ1-1
v_gene: TRBV5-1
CDR3nt: TGCGCCAGCAGCTTGATACAGGGGGCCGGCACTGAAGCTTTCTTT
CDR3aa: CASSLIQGAGTEAFF

d_gene: -
abundance: -
j_gene: TRBJ1-4
v_gene: TRBV5-6
CDR3nt: TGTGCCAGCAGCTTGGTCTCAGATGAAAAACTGTTTTTT
CDR3aa: CASSLVSDEKLFF

d_gene: -
abundance: once
j_gene: TRBJ2-7
v_gene: TRBV7-6
CDR3nt: TGTGCCAGCAGTTCGAGTCCGGCCTTGCTCGAGCAGTACTTC
CDR3aa: CASSSSPALLEQYF

d_gene: TRBD1
abundance: -
j_gene: TRBJ1-1
v_gene: TRBV6-2/TRBV6-3
CDR3nt: TGTGCCAGCAGGATAGACAGGGTAAGGAACACTGAAGCTTTCTTT
CDR3aa: CASRIDRVRNTEAFF

d_gene: -
abundance: few
j_gene: TRBJ2-3
v_gene: TRBV4-1
CDR3nt: TGCGCCAGCAGCCAAGAAGCTGGGTACAATACGCAGTATTTT
CDR3aa: CASSQEAGYNTQYF

d_gene: TRBD2
abundance: many
j_gene: TRBJ2-1
v_gene: TRBV5-1
CDR3nt: TGCGCCAGCAGCTCCGGACTAGGGCGTGAGCAGTTCTTC
CDR3aa: CASSSGLGREQFF

d_gene: -
abundance: few
j_gene: TRBJ2-2
v_gene: TRBV12-3/TRBV12-4
CDR3nt: TGTGCCAGCAGCTCCCGGGGGTTGGCCAACATCGGCGGGGAGCTGTTTTTT
CDR3aa: CASSSRGLANIGGELFF

d_gene: -
abundance: -
j_gene: TRBJ2-1
v_gene: TRBV14
CDR3nt: TGTGCCAGCAGCCAATTGAGGGGCGCTGAGCAGTTCTTC
CDR3aa: CASSQLRGAEQFF

d_gene: TRBD2
abundance: -
j_gene: TRBJ2-2
v_gene: TRBV3-1
CDR3nt: TGTGCCAGCAGCCAAGGCGGGAGTGGCACCGGGGAGCTGTTTTTT
CDR3aa: CASSQGGSGTGELFF

d_gene: TRBD1
abundance: few
j_gene: TRBJ2-2
v_gene: TRBV2
CDR3nt: TGTGCCAGCAGTGAAGCTCTAGGGGGCGGACCGAACACCGGGGAGCTGTTTTTT
CDR3aa: CASSEALGGGPNTGELFF

d_gene: -
abundance: many
j_gene: TRBJ2-1
v_gene: TRBV12-3/TRBV12-4
CDR3nt: TGTGCCAGCAGCCCAACGGTGGGAGGATCCTACAATGAGCAGTTCTTC
CDR3aa: CASSPTVGGSYNEQFF

d_gene: -
abundance: -
j_gene: TRBJ2-2
v_gene: TRBV4-1
CDR3nt: TGCGCCAGCAGCCAAGGGCCGGGGCGTTTCACCGGGGAGCTGTTTTTT
CDR3aa: CASSQGPGRFTGELFF

d_gene: -
abundance: few
j_gene: TRBJ2-3
v_gene: TRBV12-3/TRBV12-4
CDR3nt: TGTGCCAGCAGTTGGACTGAAGATACGCAGTATTTT
CDR3aa: CASSWTEDTQYF

d_gene: TRBD2
abundance: -
j_gene: TRBJ2-1
v_gene: TRBV11-2
CDR3nt: TGTGCCAGCAGCGGCTCTGGACTAGCGGGGGTCCACTACAATGAGCAGTTCTTC
CDR3aa: CASSGSGLAGVHYNEQFF

d_gene: -
abundance: many
j_gene: TRBJ1-2
v_gene: TRBV12-3/TRBV12-4
CDR3nt: TGTGCCAGCAGTGTTCAGGGGAGAGGCTACACCTTC
CDR3aa: CASSVQGRGYTF

d_gene: -
abundance: many
j_gene: TRBJ2-7
v_gene: TRBV5-1
CDR3nt: TGCGCCAGCAGCCCTGGGACCTTCTACGAGCAGTACTTC
CDR3aa: CASSPGTFYEQYF

d_gene: TRBD2
abundance: few
j_gene: TRBJ2-1
v_gene: TRBV20-1
CDR3nt: TGCAGTGCTAGAGTCGCTAGCGGGAGTGCGTCCTACAATGAGCAGTTCTTC
CDR3aa: CSARVASGSASYNEQFF

d_gene: -
abundance: -
j_gene: TRBJ2-2
v_gene: TRBV2
CDR3nt: TGTGCCAGCAATCCGCTAGCGAACACCGGGGAGCTGTTTTTT
CDR3aa: CASNPLANTGELFF

d_gene: TRBD1
abundance: -
j_gene: TRBJ1-5
v_gene: TRBV5-1
CDR3nt: TGCGCCAGCAGCCCGGACGGGACAGGGGCGTTACATTTT
CDR3aa: CASSPDGTGALHF

d_gene: -
abundance: -
j_gene: TRBJ2-5
v_gene: TRBV18
CDR3nt: TGTGCCAGCTCACCACCAGTAAGACAGTACCAAGAGACCCAGTACTTC
CDR3aa: CASSPPVRQYQETQYF

d_gene: -
abundance: -
j_gene: TRBJ2-3
v_gene: TRBV21-1
CDR3nt: TGTGCCAGCAGCAACGCTACTAGCGCGCGTAGGACAGATACGCAGTATTTT
CDR3aa: CASSNATSARRTDTQYF

d_gene: TRBD1
abundance: many
j_gene: TRBJ2-3
v_gene: TRBV5-1
CDR3nt: TGCGCCAGCAGCTTCTTTCGACAGGGGACAGATACGCAGTATTTT
CDR3aa: CASSFFRQGTDTQYF

d_gene: -
abundance: -
j_gene: TRBJ2-3
v_gene: TRBV9
CDR3nt: TGTGCCAGCAGCCCCTCCCCACCTGCCTGGGGGGATACGCAGTATTTT
CDR3aa: CASSPSPPAWGDTQYF

d_gene: -
abundance: few
j_gene: TRBJ2-1
v_gene: TRBV7-6
CDR3nt: TGTGCCTCAGCACTATTTTCCCCCCACAATGAGCAGTTCTTC
CDR3aa: CASALFSPHNEQFF

d_gene: -
abundance: few
j_gene: TRBJ2-2
v_gene: TRBV5-1
CDR3nt: TGCGCCAGCCAGTACGGGACAACTATGAACACCGGGGAGCTGTTTTTT
CDR3aa: CASQYGTTMNTGELFF

d_gene: TRBD2
abundance: many
j_gene: TRBJ2-1
v_gene: TRBV6-4
CDR3nt: TGTGCCAGCAGTGAAGTGGCGGGAGTCAATGAGCAGTTCTTC
CDR3aa: CASSEVAGVNEQFF

d_gene: TRBD2
abundance: few
j_gene: TRBJ2-5
v_gene: TRBV4-1
CDR3nt: TGCGCCAGCAGCCAAGCCAGCGGGGGGAAAGAGACCCAGTACTTC
CDR3aa: CASSQASGGKETQYF

d_gene: -
abundance: -
j_gene: TRBJ2-5
v_gene: TRBV20-1
CDR3nt: TGCAGTGCTAGAGTGGCGGGCCAAGAGACCCAGTACTTC
CDR3aa: CSARVAGQETQYF

d_gene: -
abundance: few
j_gene: TRBJ1-1
v_gene: TRBV14
CDR3nt: TGTGCCAGCAGCCAGCTCCTGAACACTGAAGCTTTCTTT
CDR3aa: CASSQLLNTEAFF

d_gene: -
abundance: -
j_gene: TRBJ1-2
v_gene: TRBV3-1
CDR3nt: TGTGCCAGCAGCCAACGCGGGGACGGCTATGGCTACACCTTC
CDR3aa: CASSQRGDGYGYTF

d_gene: -
abundance: -
j_gene: TRBJ2-3
v_gene: TRBV3-1
CDR3nt: TGTGCCAGCAGCCAAGATTGGGGTCCCGATACGCAGTATTTT
CDR3aa: CASSQDWGPDTQYF

d_gene: -
abundance: -
j_gene: TRBJ2-2
v_gene: TRBV10-3
CDR3nt: TGTGCCACGGGAATAGGCACCGGGGAGCTGTTTTTT
CDR3aa: CATGIGTGELFF

d_gene: -
abundance: -
j_gene: TRBJ2-1
v_gene: TRBV6-1
CDR3nt: TGTGCCAGCAGGAAGACTAGTTTAAGCTCCTACAATGAGCAGTTCTTC
CDR3aa: CASRKTSLSSYNEQFF

d_gene: TRBD2
abundance: many
j_gene: TRBJ2-1
v_gene: TRBV12-3/TRBV12-4
CDR3nt: TGTGCCAGCAGTCTGACTAGCGGGAGCTGGCATGAGCAGTTCTTC
CDR3aa: CASSLTSGSWHEQFF

d_gene: TRBD1
abundance: few
j_gene: TRBJ2-1
v_gene: TRBV7-3
CDR3nt: TGTGCCAGCAGCCAAACAGGGGGCCGTTACGATGAGCAGTTCTTC
CDR3aa: CASSQTGGRYDEQFF

d_gene: -
abundance: -
j_gene: TRBJ2-3
v_gene: TRBV10-3
CDR3nt: TGTGCCATCACCAAAGACAGGACCCCAGATACGCAGTATTTT
CDR3aa: CAITKDRTPDTQYF

d_gene: -
abundance: few
j_gene: TRBJ2-2
v_gene: TRBV3-1
CDR3nt: TGTGCCAGCAGCCAAGATCTCGGACACAACACCGGGGAGCTGTTTTTT
CDR3aa: CASSQDLGHNTGELFF

d_gene: TRBD2
abundance: -
j_gene: TRBJ2-3
v_gene: TRBV20-1
CDR3nt: TGCAGTGCATTAGCGGGAGGCTTAACTAGCACAGATACGCAGTATTTT
CDR3aa: CSALAGGLTSTDTQYF

d_gene: -
abundance: few
j_gene: TRBJ2-7
v_gene: TRBV28
CDR3nt: TGTGCCAGCAGCCCTCATAGTAGGAGCTCCTACGAGCAGTACTTC
CDR3aa: CASSPHSRSSYEQYF

d_gene: TRBD1
abundance: few
j_gene: TRBJ2-5
v_gene: TRBV6-1
CDR3nt: TGTGCCAGCAGGAGACCAGGGGGTTGGGAGACCCAGTACTTC
CDR3aa: CASRRPGGWETQYF

d_gene: -
abundance: -
j_gene: TRBJ1-1
v_gene: TRBV18
CDR3nt: TGTGCCAGCTCACCTTGGGACACGGCTGAAGCTTTCTTT
CDR3aa: CASSPWDTAEAFF

d_gene: -
abundance: -
j_gene: TRBJ1-5
v_gene: TRBV12-3/TRBV12-4
CDR3nt: TGTGCCAGCAGTTTAACGGGGTCTCAGCCCCAGCATTTT
CDR3aa: CASSLTGSQPQHF

d_gene: -
abundance: -
j_gene: TRBJ1-4
v_gene: TRBV12-3/TRBV12-4
CDR3nt: TGTGCCAGCAGTTTCTCCTCTGGTGGCCAGGAAAAACTGTTTTTT
CDR3aa: CASSFSSGGQEKLFF

d_gene: -
abundance: -
j_gene: TRBJ2-5
v_gene: TRBV12-3/TRBV12-4
CDR3nt: TGTGCCAGCAGTTATCCCCCCCAAGAGACCCAGTACTTC
CDR3aa: CASSYPPQETQYF

d_gene: -
abundance: few
j_gene: TRBJ1-2
v_gene: TRBV7-9
CDR3nt: TGTGCCAGCACCACATTCGGGCCCGAGGAGTATGGCTACACCTTC
CDR3aa: CASTTFGPEEYGYTF